This T cell receptor beta chain is from a study of shared clonotypes between healthy human individuals. Overall study results and limits: Deeper or shallower sequencing was expected to change how clonotypes are shared among donors.

This CDR3 region has 14 residues. Germline CDR1 is KGHSH and CDR2 is LQKENI. Trimming stripped 2 bases from V and 6 bases from J, with 14 bases between. The repertoire was sequenced with immunoSEQ multiplex PCR; TCRdb's copy has only in-frame clones and lacks some. This table holds about 710,000 clones, 73% found once. A note on this clone: Its specificity is unknown.

The chain has TRBV18 and TRBJ2-7; possibly TRBD2 for D (6 bases). Sequencing was carried out using memory CD4+ T cells sorted from blood. Subset defined: CD45RA-negative fraction. The sequence was collected from a woman aged 30 to 39 in good health. The CDR3 region is CASSPMEGSGEQYF. The CDR3 DNA reads TGTGCCAGCTCACCAATGGAGGGTTCGGGCGAGCAGTACTTC.